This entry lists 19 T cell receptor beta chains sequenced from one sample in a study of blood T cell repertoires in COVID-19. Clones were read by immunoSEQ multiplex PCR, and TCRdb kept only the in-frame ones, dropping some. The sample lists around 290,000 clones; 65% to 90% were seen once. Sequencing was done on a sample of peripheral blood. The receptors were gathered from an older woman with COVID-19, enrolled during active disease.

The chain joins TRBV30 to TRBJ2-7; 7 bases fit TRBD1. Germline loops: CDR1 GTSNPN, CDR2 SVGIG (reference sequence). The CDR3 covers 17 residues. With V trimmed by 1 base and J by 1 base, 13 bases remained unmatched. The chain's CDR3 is CAWSAPFLRDSSYEQYF. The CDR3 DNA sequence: TGTGCCTGGAGTGCTCCCTTCCTCCGGGACAGTTCCTACGAGCAGTACTTC.

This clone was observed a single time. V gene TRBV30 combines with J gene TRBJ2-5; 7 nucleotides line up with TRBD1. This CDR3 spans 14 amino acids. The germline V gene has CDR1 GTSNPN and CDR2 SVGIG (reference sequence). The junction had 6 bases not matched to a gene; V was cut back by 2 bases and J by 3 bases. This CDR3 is CAWSTGTAEETQYF. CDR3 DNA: TGTGCCTGGAGTACCGGGACAGCGGAAGAGACCCAGTACTTC.

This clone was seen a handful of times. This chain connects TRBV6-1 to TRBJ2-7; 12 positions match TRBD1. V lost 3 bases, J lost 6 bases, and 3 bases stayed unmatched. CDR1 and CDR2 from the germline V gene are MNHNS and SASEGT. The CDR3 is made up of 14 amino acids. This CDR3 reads CASSDRDRGREQYF. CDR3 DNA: TGTGCCAGCAGTGACCGGGACAGGGGGCGCGAGCAGTACTTC.

CDR3 bases: TGTGCCAGCAGTTTCTCACAGGGGGGTAATTCACCCCTCCACTTT. This codes for CASSFSQGGNSPLHF. This chain connects TRBV27 to TRBJ1-6, with 8 bases identical to TRBD1. V was clipped by 3 bases and J by 6 bases; unmatched bases: 4. The CDR3 loop spans 15 amino acids. The germline V gene has CDR1 MNHEY and CDR2 SMNVEV (reference sequence).

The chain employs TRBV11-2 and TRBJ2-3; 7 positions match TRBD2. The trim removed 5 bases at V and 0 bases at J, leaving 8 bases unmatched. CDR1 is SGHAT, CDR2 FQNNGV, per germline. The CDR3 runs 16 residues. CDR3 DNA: TGTGCCAGCAGCGCCCCAGGAGCGGGGAGCACAGATACGCAGTATTTT. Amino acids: CASSAPGAGSTDTQYF.

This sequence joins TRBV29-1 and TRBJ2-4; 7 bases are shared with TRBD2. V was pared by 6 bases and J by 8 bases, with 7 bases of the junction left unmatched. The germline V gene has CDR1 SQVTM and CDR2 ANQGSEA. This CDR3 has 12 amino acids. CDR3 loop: CSVGRGEDIQYF. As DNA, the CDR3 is TGCAGCGTCGGACGGGGGGAGGACATTCAGTACTTC.

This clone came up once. CDR3 nucleotides: TGTGCCAGCAGTGAGAACAGGGTCAGCTCCTATAATTCACCCCTCCACTTT. It encodes CASSENRVSSYNSPLHF. This rearrangement joins TRBV2 to TRBJ1-6; possible D gene TRBD1, 6 bases. CDR3 size: 17 residues. CDR1 and CDR2 from the germline V gene are SNHLY and FYNNEI. The V end was cut by 3 bases, the J end by 0 bases, with 12 bases between.

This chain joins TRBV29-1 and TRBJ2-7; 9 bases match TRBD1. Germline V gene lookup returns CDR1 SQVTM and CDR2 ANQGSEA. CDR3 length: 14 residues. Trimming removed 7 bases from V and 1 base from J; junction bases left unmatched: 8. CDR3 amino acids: CSAGPGQGSYEQYF. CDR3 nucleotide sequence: TGCAGCGCGGGACCGGGACAGGGATCCTACGAGCAGTACTTC.

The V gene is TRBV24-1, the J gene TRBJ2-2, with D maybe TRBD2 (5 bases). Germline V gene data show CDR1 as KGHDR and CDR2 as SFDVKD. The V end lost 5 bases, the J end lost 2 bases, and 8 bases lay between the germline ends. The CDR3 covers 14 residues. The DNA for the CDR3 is TGTGCCACCAGTGGTGAGGGAAACACCGGGGAGCTGTTTTTT. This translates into CATSGEGNTGELFF.

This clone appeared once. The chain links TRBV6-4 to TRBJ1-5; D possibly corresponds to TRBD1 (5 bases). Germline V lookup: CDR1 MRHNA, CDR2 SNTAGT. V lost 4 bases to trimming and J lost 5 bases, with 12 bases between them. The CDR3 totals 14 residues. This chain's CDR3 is CASSGQGTYQPQHF. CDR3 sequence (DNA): TGTGCCAGCAGTGGCCAGGGTACGTATCAGCCCCAGCATTTT.

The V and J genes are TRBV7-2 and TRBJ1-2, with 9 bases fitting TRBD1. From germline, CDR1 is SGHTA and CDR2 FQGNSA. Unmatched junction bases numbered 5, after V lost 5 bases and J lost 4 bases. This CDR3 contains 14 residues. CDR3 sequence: CASSQQGARYGYTF. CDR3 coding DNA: TGTGCCAGCAGCCAACAGGGGGCCCGCTATGGCTACACCTTC.

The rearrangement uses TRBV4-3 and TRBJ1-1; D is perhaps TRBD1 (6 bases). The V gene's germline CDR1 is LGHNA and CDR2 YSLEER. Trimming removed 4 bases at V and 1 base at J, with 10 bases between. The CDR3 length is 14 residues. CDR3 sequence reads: CASSPQGPNTEAFF. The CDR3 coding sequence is TGCGCCAGCAGCCCTCAGGGGCCGAACACTGAAGCTTTCTTT.

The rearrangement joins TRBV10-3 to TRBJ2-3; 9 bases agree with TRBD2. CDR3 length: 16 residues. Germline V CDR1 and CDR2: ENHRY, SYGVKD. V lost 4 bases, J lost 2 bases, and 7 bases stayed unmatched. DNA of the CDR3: TGTGCCATCAGTGGTAAAGCGGGGGGCCTCACAGATACGCAGTATTTT. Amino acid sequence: CAISGKAGGLTDTQYF.

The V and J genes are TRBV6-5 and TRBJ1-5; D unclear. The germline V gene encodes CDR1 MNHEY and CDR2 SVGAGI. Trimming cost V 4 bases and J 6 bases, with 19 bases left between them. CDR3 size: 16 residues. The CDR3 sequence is CASSLSVGGKGQPQHF. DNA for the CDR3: TGTGCCAGCAGTTTATCAGTGGGAGGGAAAGGTCAGCCCCAGCATTTT.

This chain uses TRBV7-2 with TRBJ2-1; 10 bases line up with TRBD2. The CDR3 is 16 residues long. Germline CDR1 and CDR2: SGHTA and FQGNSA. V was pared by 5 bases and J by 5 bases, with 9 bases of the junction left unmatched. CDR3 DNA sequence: TGTGCCAGCAGCCCCAGGGTAGCGGGGGGAGACAATGAGCAGTTCTTC. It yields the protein CASSPRVAGGDNEQFF.

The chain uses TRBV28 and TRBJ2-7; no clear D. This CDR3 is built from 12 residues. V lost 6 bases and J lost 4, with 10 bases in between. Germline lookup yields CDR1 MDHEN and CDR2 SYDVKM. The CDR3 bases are TGTGCCAGCAGCCAGGATAAATACGAGCAGTACTTC. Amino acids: CASSQDKYEQYF.

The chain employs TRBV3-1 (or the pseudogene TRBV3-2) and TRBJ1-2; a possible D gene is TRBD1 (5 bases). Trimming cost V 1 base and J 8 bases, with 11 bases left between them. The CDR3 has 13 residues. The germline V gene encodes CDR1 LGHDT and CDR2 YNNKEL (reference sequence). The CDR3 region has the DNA TGTGCCAGCAGCCAAGGTCAGGGAAGGGGCTACACCTTC. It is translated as CASSQGQGRGYTF.

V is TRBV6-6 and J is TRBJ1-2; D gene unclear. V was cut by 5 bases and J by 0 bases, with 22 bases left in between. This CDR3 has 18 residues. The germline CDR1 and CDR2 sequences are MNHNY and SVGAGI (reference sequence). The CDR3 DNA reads TGTGCCAGCAGTCCCTGGCAGACTTCCTCGAGATCTAACTATGGCTACACCTTC. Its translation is CASSPWQTSSRSNYGYTF.

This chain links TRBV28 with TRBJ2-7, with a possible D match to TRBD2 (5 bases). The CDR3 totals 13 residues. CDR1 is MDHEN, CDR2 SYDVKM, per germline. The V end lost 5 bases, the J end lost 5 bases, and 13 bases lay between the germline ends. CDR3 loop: CASSTPGVNEQYF. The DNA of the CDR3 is TGTGCCAGCAGTACCCCCGGGGTTAACGAGCAGTACTTC.